A selection of T cell receptor beta chains follows, all from one sample in a study of CD8 T cells in Susac syndrome. TCRdb called the immunoSEQ multiplex PCR reads again in MiXCR, with one record for every CDR3 protein. The sample shows about 430,000 distinct CDR3 sequences, approximately 85% of them seen only once. Sequencing input: CD8+ T cells from PBMCs. These receptor sequences come from a human donor with multiple sclerosis. CDR3s include the opening cysteine and the closing phenylalanine or tryptophan. Fields, in order: J gene, V gene, clone size, D gene, CDR3 DNA, CDR3 protein. The D gene is left open where the match is weak. Size is omitted from some rows. Given values are once, few, many or a class for expanded clones.

>TRBJ2-2|TRBV5-6|NA|NA
TGTGCCAGCAGCTCGGGGGTTCACACCGGGGAGCTGTTTTTT
CASSSGVHTGELFF
>TRBJ1-5|TRBV6-2/TRBV6-3|once|TRBD1
TGTGCCAGCAGCTTGACAGGGACTTCATTGCCCCAGCATTTT
CASSLTGTSLPQHF
>TRBJ1-2|TRBV12-3/TRBV12-4|NA|NA
TGTGCCAGCAGTCCGACAGGCTATGGCTACACCTTC
CASSPTGYGYTF
>TRBJ2-1|TRBV10-3|few|TRBD1
TGTGCCATCAGAAAGACAGGGGTTTATCTCCCACGCAATGAGCAGTTCTTC
CAIRKTGVYLPRNEQFF
>TRBJ2-5|TRBV5-5|NA|TRBD1
TGTGCCAGCAGCATCCGGGACAGGGGCTATCAAGAGACCCAGTACTTC
CASSIRDRGYQETQYF
>TRBJ2-7|TRBV9|NA|NA
TGTGCCAGCAGCGTAGGGTCTTGGGTTACCTACGAGCAGTACTTC
CASSVGSWVTYEQYF
>TRBJ2-7|TRBV27|once|NA
TGTGCCAGCAGTTTCGGCGCAGATTCCTACGAGCAGTACTTC
CASSFGADSYEQYF
>TRBJ2-7|TRBV6-1|NA|NA
TGTGCCAGCAATCAAGGACAAATCTACGAGCAGTACTTC
CASNQGQIYEQYF
>TRBJ2-6|TRBV29-1|NA|NA
TGCAGCGTCCCGGCGGAGGGTCCCGGGGCCAACGTCCTGACTTTC
CSVPAEGPGANVLTF
>TRBJ1-2|TRBV3-1|NA|NA
TGTGCCAGCAGCCAAGGCCAAGTTGGGCGGGACTATGGCTACACCTTC
CASSQGQVGRDYGYTF
>TRBJ1-2|TRBV29-1|once|NA
TGCAGCGTTGCAGATGGAGGGTCCAGTGGTGGCTACACCTTC
CSVADGGSSGGYTF
>TRBJ2-6|TRBV28|NA|NA
TGTGCCAGCAGTTTAGGGATTCTGGGGGAAACCGGATCTGGGGCCAACGTCCTGACTTTC
CASSLGILGETGSGANVLTF
>TRBJ2-1|TRBV29-1|NA|NA
TGCAGCGTTGAACCCATTGGGGTATACAATGAGCAGTTCTTC
CSVEPIGVYNEQFF
>TRBJ2-1|TRBV15|NA|TRBD2
TGTGCCACCAGCAGAGGGGCGGGAGGGTACAATGAGCAGTTCTTC
CATSRGAGGYNEQFF
>TRBJ2-5|TRBV7-6|NA|TRBD2
TGTGCCACCAAGCCAAGAGGACTAGCGGGGACTGAAGAGACCCAGTACTTC
CATKPRGLAGTEETQYF
>TRBJ1-1|TRBV12-3/TRBV12-4|NA|TRBD1
TGTGCCAGCACCTTAGGCGGACAGGGGGAAGCTTTCTTT
CASTLGGQGEAFF
>TRBJ1-2|TRBV7-6|NA|TRBD1
TGTGCCAGCAGCTTAGCGTGGGGACAGGGGGATGGCTACACCTTC
CASSLAWGQGDGYTF
>TRBJ2-7|TRBV11-2|NA|NA
TGTGCCAGCAGCTTCTGGGATGTGTCCGAGCAGTACTTC
CASSFWDVSEQYF
>TRBJ1-1|TRBV29-1|NA|NA
TGCAGCGTTGTTCCCAGGGAGACTGAAGCTTTCTTT
CSVVPRETEAFF
>TRBJ1-1|TRBV5-1|NA|TRBD1
TGCGCCAAGGGCGAGGGGACAGCCACTGAAGCTTTCTTT
CAKGEGTATEAFF
>TRBJ2-3|TRBV6-1|few|NA
TGTGCCAGCAGTACCCGGGTGGCGGATACGCAGTATTTT
CASSTRVADTQYF
>TRBJ2-7|TRBV20-1|NA|TRBD1
TGCAGTGCTAGAGATCTGGACAGGTCCTACGAGCAGTACTTC
CSARDLDRSYEQYF
>TRBJ2-7|TRBV4-1|NA|TRBD2
TGCGCCAGCAGCAGTGCCGGGACTAGTCCGGGGGAGCAGTACTTC
CASSSAGTSPGEQYF
>TRBJ2-2|TRBV6-5|once|NA
TGTGCCAGCAGTTACCGAGCCATCGGGGAGCTGTTTTTT
CASSYRAIGELFF
>TRBJ2-7|TRBV20-1|NA|TRBD2
TGCAGTGCTAGGCCCCATAGCGGGAGGGCCGGCAGCCACGAGCAGTACTTC
CSARPHSGRAGSHEQYF
>TRBJ2-2|TRBV19|NA|NA
TGTGCCAGTAGCGGCACCGGGGAGCTGTTTTTT
CASSGTGELFF
>TRBJ2-7|TRBV4-1|NA|NA
TGCGCCAGCAGCCACCTAACGGACAGCTTAACCTACGAGCAGTACTTC
CASSHLTDSLTYEQYF